This record looks at one T cell receptor beta chain sequence and its context. Its antigen remains unknown. The sample belongs to a study of graft-versus-host responses after intestinal transplantation. Study at large: Each patient got anti-thymocyte globulin induction, then tacrolimus and steroids for around three years.

The germline V gene encodes CDR1 SGHRS and CDR2 YFSETQ. Losses at the gene ends were 2 bases for V and 2 bases for J; bases not matched to a gene: 4. This CDR3 has 16 residues. Using immunoSEQ multiplex PCR, the repertoire was profiled, and TCRdb retains in-frame clones only, with some absent. The sample has about 86,000 clones; roughly nine tenths are singletons. The sample consisted of unstimulated CD4+ T cells sorted from spleen or lymph node cells, taken before transplant. This chain joins TRBV5-1 and TRBJ2-1, with TRBD1 matching over 10 bases. This clonotype originated in a human donor who was the organ donor for an intestinal transplant. CDR3 residues: CASSFGQGGAYNEQFF. The CDR3 bases are TGCGCCAGCAGCTTCGGACAGGGGGGAGCCTACAATGAGCAGTTCTTC. The full variable domain, in which reference TRBV5-1 and TRBJ2-1 provide the parts outside the CDR3, is KAGVTQTPRYLIKTRGQQVTLSCSPISGHRSVSWYQQTPGQGLQFLFEYFSETQRNKGNFPGRFSGRQFSNSRSEMNVSTLELGDSALYLCASSFGQGGAYNEQFFGPGTRLTVL.